One and the same sample provided the 18 T cell receptor beta chains below, sequenced in a study of blood T cell repertoires in COVID-19. Libraries were prepared by immunoSEQ multiplex PCR; TCRdb keeps only in-frame clonotypes and omits some of them. The sample records 85,000 to 95,000 clones, just over 90% being singletons. The sample taken for sequencing was peripheral blood. Receptors originate from a woman between 45 and 60 years old in a cohort sampled during active COVID-19.

V gene TRBV7-2 combines with J gene TRBJ2-5, with D uncertain. CDR3 size: 15 residues. Germline V CDR1 and CDR2: SGHTA, FQGNSA. Trimming shortened V by 5 bases and J by 5 bases, and 18 bases separated the two germline ends. The CDR3 loop reads CASSPRHSSRETQYF. The CDR3 DNA is TGTGCCAGCAGCCCGCGTCATTCCTCGAGGGAGACCCAGTACTTC.

V usage is TRBV18 and J usage is TRBJ2-1, with TRBD1 matching 11 bases. J lost 7 bases, V lost 4 bases, and 12 bases had no gene match. The CDR3 runs to 17 residues. Germline CDR1 KGHSH, CDR2 LQKENI. CDR3 loop: CASSRTGGQSVQNEQFF. The CDR3, as DNA: TGTGCCAGCTCACGGACAGGGGGCCAATCAGTCCAAAATGAGCAGTTCTTC.

This chain uses TRBV19 with TRBJ2-1, with TRBD2 matching over 15 bases. Trimming at V came to 3 bases and at J to 10 bases, leaving 7 bases not matched to a gene. Per the germline V gene, CDR1 is LNHDA and CDR2 is SQIVND (reference sequence). This CDR3 is 16 amino acids long. CDR3 DNA sequence: TGTGCCAGTAGTATTTGGACTAGCGGGGGGGGCGTGGAGCAGTTCTTC. This encodes CASSIWTSGGGVEQFF.

The rearrangement uses TRBV6-1 and TRBJ1-3, with no clear D. Germline lookup yields CDR1 MNHNS and CDR2 SASEGT. V was shortened by 3 bases and J by 4 bases, with 10 bases between the two germline ends. This CDR3 region has 14 residues. The CDR3 sequence is CASSEQAKGNTIYF. As DNA, the CDR3 is TGTGCCAGCAGTGAGCAGGCGAAGGGAAACACCATATATTTT.

The chain joins TRBV4-1 to TRBJ2-2, with 9 bases that match TRBD1. With 0 bases clipped from V and 5 bases from J, the junction kept 10 bases outside the gene matches. Germline loops: CDR1 MGHRA, CDR2 YSYEKL. The CDR3 has 18 residues. CDR3 residues: CASSQDFSGQGRTGELFF. CDR3 DNA sequence: TGCGCCAGCAGCCAAGATTTCTCGGGACAGGGAAGGACCGGGGAGCTGTTTTTT.

The chain combines TRBV9 with TRBJ2-1; TRBD1 agrees at 11 bases. Germline CDR1 SGDLS, CDR2 YYNGEE. The CDR3 runs to 15 residues. The V and J ends lost 2 bases and 5 bases, in that order; junction bases with no gene match: 3. CDR3 region: CASSVGQGDHNEQFF. In DNA, the CDR3 is TGTGCCAGCAGCGTGGGACAGGGGGACCACAATGAGCAGTTCTTC.

The chain carries TRBV7-9 and TRBJ2-7, with a tentative D call TRBD2 (5 bases). Trimming cost V 2 bases and J 9 bases, with 17 bases left between them. The V gene's germline CDR1 is SEHNR and CDR2 FQNEAQ (reference sequence). CDR3 length equals 14 residues. DNA of the CDR3: TGTGCCAGCAGCTTAACGGGGAGCCACGGAGGGCAGTACTTC. Its translation is CASSLTGSHGGQYF.

This chain connects TRBV10-1 to TRBJ2-1; the D gene is possibly TRBD2 (6 bases). Germline CDR1 and CDR2: WNHNN and SYGVQD (reference sequence). The length of the CDR3 is 18 residues. V was cut by 6 bases and J by 4 bases, with 25 bases left in between. The CDR3 protein is CASRDWTIRIRRYNEQFF. CDR3 sequence (DNA): TGCGCCAGCAGGGACTGGACTATCCGGATACGACGGTACAATGAGCAGTTCTTC.

This clone has a handful of counts. The chain uses TRBV7-2 and TRBJ1-5, with D possibly matching TRBD1 (5 bases). Trimming removed 5 bases at V and 9 bases at J, with 11 bases between. The germline V gene has CDR1 SGHTA and CDR2 FQGNSA. The CDR3 runs 12 residues. The CDR3 DNA reads TGTGCCAGCAGCACGGACACGGCGCCCCAGCATTTT. This translates into CASSTDTAPQHF.

The V and J genes are TRBV6-1 and TRBJ1-4; a possible D gene is TRBD1 (6 bases). Trimming stripped 0 bases from V and 2 bases from J, with 10 bases between. This CDR3 is 16 amino acids long. The germline V gene encodes CDR1 MNHNS and CDR2 SASEGT. DNA of the CDR3: TGTGCCAGCAGTGAAGCTGGGGGCCGTACTAATGAAAAACTGTTTTTT. Protein sequence: CASSEAGGRTNEKLFF.

The V gene is TRBV5-4, the J gene TRBJ1-5; the match to TRBD1 covers 9 bases. V was clipped by 4 bases and J by 4 bases; unmatched bases: 6. Germline V gene sequence: CDR1 SGHNT, CDR2 YYREEE (reference sequence). The CDR3 has 15 amino acids. The CDR3 loop is CASSPGTGLNQPQHF. Here the CDR3 DNA reads TGTGCCAGCAGCCCCGGGACAGGGCTGAATCAGCCCCAGCATTTT. Variable domain in full (rest from reference TRBV5-4 and TRBJ1-5): ETGVTQSPTHLIKTRGQQVTLRCSSQSGHNTVSWYQQALGQGPQFIFQYYREEENGRGNFPPRFSGLQFPNYSSELNVNALELDDSALYLCASSPGTGLNQPQHFGDGTRLSIL.

The rearrangement joins TRBV7-9 to TRBJ2-1, with D possibly TRBD2 on 5 matching bases. Trimming shortened V by 3 bases and J by 10 bases, and 19 bases separated the two germline ends. The CDR3 consists of 15 residues. Germline V gives CDR1 SEHNR, CDR2 FQNEAQ (reference sequence). The CDR3 region is CASSFSLDSALEQFF. The CDR3 coding sequence is TGTGCCAGCAGCTTCTCACTAGACTCTGCTCTAGAGCAGTTCTTC.

V is TRBV5-6 and J is TRBJ2-7; unclear D gene. CDR1 and CDR2 (germline): SGHDT, YYEEEE. The CDR3 runs to 12 residues. V lost 2 bases, J lost 4 bases, and 7 bases lay in between. CDR3 nucleotide sequence: TGTGCCAGCAGCTTAGTACGGTACGAGCAGTACTTC. Its translation: CASSLVRYEQYF.

V and J are TRBV19 and TRBJ2-2; maybe TRBD1 (6 bases). This CDR3 has 15 amino acids. In germline, CDR1 is LNHDA, CDR2 SQIVND (reference sequence). The V and J ends lost 6 bases and 4 bases respectively, with 15 bases between them. The CDR3, as DNA: TGTGCCAGTAGAACCCAGGGGTCGGTCACCGGGGAGCTGTTTTTT. Translation gives CASRTQGSVTGELFF. Looking up the rest from reference TRBV19 and TRBJ2-2 gives the full variable domain: DGGITQSPKYLFRKEGQNVTLSCEQNLNHDAMYWYRQDPGQGLRLIYYSQIVNDFQKGDIAEGYSVSREKKESFPLTVTSAQKNPTAFYLCASRTQGSVTGELFFGEGSRLTVL.

The V call is TRBV4-1, the J call TRBJ2-5; a weak D match, TRBD1 (5 bases). CDR3 length equals 15 residues. CDR1 is MGHRA and CDR2 is YSYEKL in the germline V gene. Trimming stripped 4 bases from V and 5 bases from J, with 17 bases between. The CDR3 region has the DNA TGCGCCAGCAGCCCTACCGGCAGACAGTGGGAGACCCAGTACTTC. It translates to CASSPTGRQWETQYF.

This clone showed up just once. V and J are TRBV5-1 and TRBJ1-1; no clear D. Germline-derived CDR1 and CDR2 are SGHRS and YFSETQ. The CDR3 length is 15 residues. Trimming removed 1 base at V and 0 bases at J, with 10 bases between. CDR3 in DNA: TGCGCCAGCAGCTTGTCCACCGGGGTGAACACTGAAGCTTTCTTT. Translated: CASSLSTGVNTEAFF.

The V call is TRBV28, the J call TRBJ2-2; 12 bases are shared with TRBD2. Unmatched junction bases numbered 4, after V lost 5 bases and J lost 0 bases. CDR3 length equals 17 residues. Germline V gene sequence: CDR1 MDHEN, CDR2 SYDVKM. The CDR3 DNA follows: TGTGCCAGCAGTCAACTAGCGGGAGGTCCGAACACCGGGGAGCTGTTTTTT. Amino acid sequence: CASSQLAGGPNTGELFF.

This chain links TRBV7-8 with TRBJ1-1; D is unresolved. The germline V and J ends were trimmed by 8 bases and 1 base, with 14 bases remaining between them. The V gene's germline CDR1 is SGHVS and CDR2 FQNEAQ. The CDR3 totals 14 residues. The CDR3 coding sequence is TGTGCCAGCCAGCCTAGGTTGCAGAACACTGAAGCTTTCTTT. Its protein is CASQPRLQNTEAFF.